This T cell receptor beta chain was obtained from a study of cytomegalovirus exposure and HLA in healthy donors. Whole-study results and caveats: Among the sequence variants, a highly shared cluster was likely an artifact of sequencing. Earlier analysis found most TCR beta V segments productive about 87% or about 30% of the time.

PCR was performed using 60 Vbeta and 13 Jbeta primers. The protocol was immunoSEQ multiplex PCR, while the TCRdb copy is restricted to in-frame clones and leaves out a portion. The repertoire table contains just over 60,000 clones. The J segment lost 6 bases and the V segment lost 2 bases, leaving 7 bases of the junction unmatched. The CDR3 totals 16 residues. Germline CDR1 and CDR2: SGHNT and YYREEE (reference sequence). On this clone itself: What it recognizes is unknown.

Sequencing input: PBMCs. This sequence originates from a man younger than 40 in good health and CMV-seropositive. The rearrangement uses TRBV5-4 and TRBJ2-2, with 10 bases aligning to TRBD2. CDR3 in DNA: TGTGCCAGCAGCTTAATAGCGGGGGGCGTGCCCGGGGAGCTGTTTTTT. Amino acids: CASSLIAGGVPGELFF.